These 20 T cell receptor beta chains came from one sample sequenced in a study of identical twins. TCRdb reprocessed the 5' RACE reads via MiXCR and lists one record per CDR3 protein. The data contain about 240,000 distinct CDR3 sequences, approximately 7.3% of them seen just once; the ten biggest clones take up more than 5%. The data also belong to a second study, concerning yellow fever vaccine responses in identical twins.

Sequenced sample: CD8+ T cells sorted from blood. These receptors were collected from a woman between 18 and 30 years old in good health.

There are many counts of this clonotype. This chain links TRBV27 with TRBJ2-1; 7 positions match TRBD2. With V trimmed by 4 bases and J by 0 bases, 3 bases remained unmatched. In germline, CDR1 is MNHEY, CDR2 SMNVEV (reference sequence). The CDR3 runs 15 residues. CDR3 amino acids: CASSSLAASYNEQFF. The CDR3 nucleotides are TGTGCCAGCAGTTCTCTAGCGGCCTCCTACAATGAGCAGTTCTTC.

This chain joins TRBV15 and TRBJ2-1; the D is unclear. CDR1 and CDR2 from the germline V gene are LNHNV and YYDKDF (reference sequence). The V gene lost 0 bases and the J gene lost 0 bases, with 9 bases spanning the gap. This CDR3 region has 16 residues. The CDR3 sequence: CATSREFFSSYNEQFF. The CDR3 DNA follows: TGTGCCACCAGCAGAGAGTTCTTTTCCTCCTACAATGAGCAGTTCTTC. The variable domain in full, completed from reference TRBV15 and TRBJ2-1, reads DAMVIQNPRYQVTQFGKPVTLSCSQTLNHNVMYWYQQKSSQAPKLLFHYYDKDFNNEADTPDNFQSRRPNTSFCFLDIRSPGLGDTAMYLCATSREFFSSYNEQFFGPGTRLTVL.

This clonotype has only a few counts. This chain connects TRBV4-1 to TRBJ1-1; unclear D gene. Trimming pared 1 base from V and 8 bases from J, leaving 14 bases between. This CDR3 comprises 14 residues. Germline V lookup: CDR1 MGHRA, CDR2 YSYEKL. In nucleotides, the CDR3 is TGCGCCAGCAGCCAAGCCCTGTATGGTTGGGAAGCTTTCTTT. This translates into CASSQALYGWEAFF.

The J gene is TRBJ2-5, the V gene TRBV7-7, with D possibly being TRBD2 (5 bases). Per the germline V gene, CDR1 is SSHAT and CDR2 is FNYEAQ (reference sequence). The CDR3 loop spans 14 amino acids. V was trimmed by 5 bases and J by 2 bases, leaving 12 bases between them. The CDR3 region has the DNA TGTGCCAGCAGCATGAGGGTGGGACAAGAGACCCAGTACTTC. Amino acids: CASSMRVGQETQYF.

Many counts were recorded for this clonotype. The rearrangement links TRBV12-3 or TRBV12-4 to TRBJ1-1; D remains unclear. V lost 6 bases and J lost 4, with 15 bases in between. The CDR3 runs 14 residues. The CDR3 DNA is TGTGCCAGCAGCGATGGGCCTCGGGGCACTGAAGCTTTCTTT. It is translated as CASSDGPRGTEAFF.

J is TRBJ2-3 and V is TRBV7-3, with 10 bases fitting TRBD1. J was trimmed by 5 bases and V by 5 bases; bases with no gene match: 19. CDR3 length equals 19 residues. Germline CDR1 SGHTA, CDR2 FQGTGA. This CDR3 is CASSQADDRGRVMIDTQYF. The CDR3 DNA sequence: TGTGCCAGCAGCCAAGCAGACGACAGGGGGCGCGTCATGATAGATACGCAGTATTTT.

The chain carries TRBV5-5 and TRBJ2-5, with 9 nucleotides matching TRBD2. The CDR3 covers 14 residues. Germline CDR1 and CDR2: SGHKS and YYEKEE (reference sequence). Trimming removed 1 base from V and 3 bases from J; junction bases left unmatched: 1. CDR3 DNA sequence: TGTGCCAGCAGCTTGCTAGCGGGGAAAGAGACCCAGTACTTC. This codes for CASSLLAGKETQYF. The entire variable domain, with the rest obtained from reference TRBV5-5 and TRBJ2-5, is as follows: DAGVTQSPTHLIKTRGQQVTLRCSPISGHKSVSWYQQVLGQGPQFIFQYYEKEERGRGNFPDRFSARQFPNYSSELNVNALLLGDSALYLCASSLLAGKETQYFGPGTRLLVL.

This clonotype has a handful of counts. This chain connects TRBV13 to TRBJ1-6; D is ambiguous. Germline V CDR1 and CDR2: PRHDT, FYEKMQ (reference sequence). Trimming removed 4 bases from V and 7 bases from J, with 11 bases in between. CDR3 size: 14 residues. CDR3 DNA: TGTGCCAGCAGCTGGGGTCCCTCCAATTCACCCCTCCACTTT. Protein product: CASSWGPSNSPLHF.

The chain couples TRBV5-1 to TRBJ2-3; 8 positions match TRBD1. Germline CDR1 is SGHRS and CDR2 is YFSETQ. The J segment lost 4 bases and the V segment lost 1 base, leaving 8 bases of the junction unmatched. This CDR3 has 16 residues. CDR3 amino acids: CASSLPWDRLADTQYF. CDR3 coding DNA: TGCGCCAGCAGCTTGCCCTGGGACAGGTTGGCAGATACGCAGTATTTT.

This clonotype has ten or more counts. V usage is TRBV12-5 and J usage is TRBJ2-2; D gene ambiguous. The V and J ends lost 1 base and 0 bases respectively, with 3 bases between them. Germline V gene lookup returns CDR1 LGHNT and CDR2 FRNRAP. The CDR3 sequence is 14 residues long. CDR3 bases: TGTGCTAGTGGTTTGGGTTCGAACACCGGGGAGCTGTTTTTT. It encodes CASGLGSNTGELFF.

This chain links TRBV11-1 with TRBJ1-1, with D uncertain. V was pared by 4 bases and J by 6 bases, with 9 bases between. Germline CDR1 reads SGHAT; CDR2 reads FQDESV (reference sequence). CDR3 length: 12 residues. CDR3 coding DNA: TGTGCCAGCAGCTCGATGGGCCCTGAAGCTTTCTTT. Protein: CASSSMGPEAFF.

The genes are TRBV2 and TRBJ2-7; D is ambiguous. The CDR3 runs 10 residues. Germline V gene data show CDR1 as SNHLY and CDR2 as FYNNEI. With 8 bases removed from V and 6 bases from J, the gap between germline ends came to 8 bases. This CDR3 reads CASRGGEQYF. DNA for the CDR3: TGTGCCAGCCGAGGTGGCGAGCAGTACTTC. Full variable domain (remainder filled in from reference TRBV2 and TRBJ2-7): EPEVTQTPSHQVTQMGQEVILRCVPISNHLYFYWYRQILGQKVEFLVSFYNNEISEKSEIFDDQFSVERPDGSNFTLKIRSTKLEDSAMYFCASRGGEQYFGPGTRLTVT.

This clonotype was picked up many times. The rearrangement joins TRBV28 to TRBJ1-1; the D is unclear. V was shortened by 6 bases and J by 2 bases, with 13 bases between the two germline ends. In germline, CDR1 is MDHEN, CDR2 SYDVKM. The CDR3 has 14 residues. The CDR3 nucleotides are TGTGCCAGCAGCCCCGTTTTTACAAACACTGAAGCTTTCTTT. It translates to CASSPVFTNTEAFF.

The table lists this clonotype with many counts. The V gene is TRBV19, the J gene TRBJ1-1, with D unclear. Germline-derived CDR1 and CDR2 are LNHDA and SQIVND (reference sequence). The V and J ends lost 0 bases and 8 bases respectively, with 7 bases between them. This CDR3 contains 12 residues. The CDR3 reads CASSIDRLEAFF. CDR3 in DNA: TGTGCCAGTAGTATAGATCGATTAGAAGCTTTCTTT.

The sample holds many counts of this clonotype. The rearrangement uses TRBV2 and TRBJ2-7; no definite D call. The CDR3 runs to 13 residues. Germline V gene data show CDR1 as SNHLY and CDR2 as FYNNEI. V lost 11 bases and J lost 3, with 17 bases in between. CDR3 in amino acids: CAPREVPRYEQYF. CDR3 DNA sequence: TGTGCCCCCAGAGAGGTTCCGCGCTACGAGCAGTACTTC.

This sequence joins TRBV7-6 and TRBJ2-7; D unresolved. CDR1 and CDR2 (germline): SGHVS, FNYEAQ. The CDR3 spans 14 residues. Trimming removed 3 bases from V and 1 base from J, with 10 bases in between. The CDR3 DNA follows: TGTGCCAGCAGCTTTCTTTCCGATTCCTACGAGCAGTACTTC. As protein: CASSFLSDSYEQYF.

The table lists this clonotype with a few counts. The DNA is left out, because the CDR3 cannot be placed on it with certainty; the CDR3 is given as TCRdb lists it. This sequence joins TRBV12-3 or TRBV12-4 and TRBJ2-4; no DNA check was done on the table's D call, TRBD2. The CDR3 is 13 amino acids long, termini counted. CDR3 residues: CASTWGWGTSFYF.

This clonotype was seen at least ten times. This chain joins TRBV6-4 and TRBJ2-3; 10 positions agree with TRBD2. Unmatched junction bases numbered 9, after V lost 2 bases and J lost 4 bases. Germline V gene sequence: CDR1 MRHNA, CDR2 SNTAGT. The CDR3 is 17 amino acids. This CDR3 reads CASSDTFPAGGADTQYF. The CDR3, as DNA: TGTGCCAGCAGTGACACCTTTCCAGCGGGGGGGGCAGATACGCAGTATTTT.

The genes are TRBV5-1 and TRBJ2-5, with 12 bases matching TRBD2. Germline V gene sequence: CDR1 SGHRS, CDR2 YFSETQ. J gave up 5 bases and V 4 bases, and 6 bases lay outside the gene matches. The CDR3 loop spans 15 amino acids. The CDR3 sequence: CASSGTSGWQETQYF. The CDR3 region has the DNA TGCGCCAGCAGCGGGACTAGCGGGTGGCAGGAGACCCAGTACTTC.

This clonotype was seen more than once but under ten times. Written as DNA, the CDR3 is TGCGCCAGCAGCCAAGATGACGAGACAGTCTACAATGAGCAGTTCTTC. It specifies CASSQDDETVYNEQFF. The chain carries TRBV4-1 and TRBJ2-1; maybe TRBD1 (5 bases). Trimming took off 0 bases at V and 3 bases at J, with 12 bases between the two ends. The CDR3 runs 16 residues. CDR1 is MGHRA and CDR2 is YSYEKL in the germline V gene.